This TCR beta chain appears in the sequencing data of a study of blood T cell repertoires in COVID-19 (dated by TCRdb to between 2020 and 2021). Turning to the overall study: Collaborator samples came from the United States, Italy and Spain and covered acute and convalescent phases of COVID-19. The prospective study material was composed of cDNA or gDNA derived from T cells, B-cell-depleted T cells, or PBMCs. Deeply sampled blood TCRbeta repertoires from subjects exposed to, actively infected with, or recovered from COVID-19 were included in the dataset. The repertoires were released in a freely available public database meant as a resource for research on the immune response to SARS-CoV-2. The samples were drawn from two sources: the first 160 participants of the ongoing ImmuneRACE study, and 1,000 to 1,500 subjects contributed by 6 global collaborators. The sample metadata nearly always contained a de-identified subject ID, COVID-19 status, age in years and sex. HLA class I and class II types, where available, came from metadata supplied by the sample provider rather than from assay-based typing.

What the authors observed across the whole study: Clinical and demographic metadata were provided uncurated, with the amount varying by source and participant.

As encoded in the germline V gene, CDR1 is SGHVS while CDR2 is FQNEAQ. V is reduced by 5 bases and J by 6 bases, leaving a spacing of 9 bases between them. The CDR3 contains 12 residues, cysteine and phenylalanine counted. The kept DNA is CDR3 alone, 36 bases in frame from the first base. Points on this clone: Its antigen specificity is not known. Per-base quality was not reported, and no clone a single base away is much larger than it.

TCRbeta CDR3 regions were amplified from genomic DNA by means of the immunoSEQ Assay, a bias-controlled multiplex PCR. The original methods were these. Nucleated cell counts per sample were estimated from amplification of reference gene primers within the assay. To quantify the absolute abundance of each unique TCRbeta CDR3 rearrangement, sequence reads were collapsed and filtered. For each sample, productive Simpson clonality was calculated as the square root of Simpson's diversity index over productive rearrangements. Not all clones reach the TCRdb copy of this immuneACCESS table, which keeps in-frame sequences only. Checked studies attribute under half of the gap to unresolved V genes and leave the rest unexplained. D and trimming come from the DNA, and the V and J calls and clone size come from that table. The sample contains a few hundred thousand clones, about 90% of them found a single time. 2.5% to 3.5% of the sample rests with the top ten.

Participants in the prospective study were enrolled through a virtual design, were aged roughly 18 to 90 years, and lived in approximately 24 United States geographic areas. To assign participants to cohorts, the prospective study relied on clinical history that participants themselves reported in a screening survey and a study questionnaire. Recovered participants in ImmuneRACE Cohort 3 were defined by two consecutive negative NP/OP PCR tests, clearance by a healthcare professional, or resolution of symptoms. In the prospective study, whole blood, serum and a nasopharyngeal or oropharyngeal swab were collected from each participant by mobile phlebotomists. Additional blood draws and questionnaires over an approximately two-month period could optionally be provided by prospective study participants. Blood samples from the prospective study were shipped frozen or at room temperature prior to DNA extraction.

This TCR came from a woman aged 30 to 39 who had recovered from COVID-19. The sample was PBMCs or T cells enriched from blood (not recorded which). The rearrangement joined TRBV7-8 to TRBJ2-3, with the identity of the D gene unclear. The CDR3 protein is CASSRPFDTQYF. The nucleotide sequence reads as follows: TGTGCCAGCAGCCGACCGTTTGATACGCAGTATTTT.